This T cell receptor beta chain was documented in a study of PD-1 blockade in classical Hodgkin lymphoma (dated by TCRdb to about 2020). Study-level background: Nivolumab dosing was 3 mg/kg intravenously every 2 weeks, continuing until either disease progression or unacceptable toxicity. The study used CyTOF and TCR beta sequencing to define a peripheral blood immune signature of response to PD-1 blockade in classical Hodgkin lymphoma. General study outcomes and caveats: Newly diagnosed patients were reported to have lower baseline TCR diversity than healthy donors, and relapsed/refractory patients were reported to have lower baseline TCR diversity still. Only a single clinical trial cohort was studied, and what caused the repertoire differences, possibly disease activity or prior therapy, remained undefined. Among trial patients, those achieving complete response had baseline diversity similar to that of newly diagnosed patients, while diversity was significantly lower in partial responders and progressors. By C4D1, a significant rise was seen in CD4+ TCR diversity but not in CD8+ TCR diversity (p=0.0027 vs p=0.16), and the rise was most apparent among complete responders (p=0.02). Lower diversity was seen in patients whose nivolumab began less than 1 year after ASCT, and these patients were left out of later analyses so that immune reconstitution would not confound the results.

The Qiagen DNeasy kit was used to extract genomic DNA both from unsorted PBMCs and from the negatively selected CD4+ and CD8+ fractions. Amplification of TCR beta CDR3 regions was done by immunoSEQ multiplex PCR with primers that anneal to V and J segments. A synthetic immune receptor repertoire was used to minimize amplification bias, and remaining bias was computationally removed after sequencing. Regarding the original processing steps: Custom Python scripts were used to quantify repertoire diversity as the Shannon entropy index. Unsorted, CD4+ and CD8+ repertoires were examined separately, except in combined analyses, for which CD4+ and CD8+ sequences were merged in silico. Clonal expansion was defined as at least a 2-fold frequency increase after treatment relative to C1D1, with a pseudocount of 0.5 for undetected baseline clones. Singleton clones were defined as clones with 0 or 1 copy at C1D1, and non-singleton clones were defined as clones with 2 or more copies. By matching protein sequences in sorted samples from the same patient, clones expanded in unsorted samples were annotated as CD4+, CD8+ or unknown. Diversity changes from C1D1 to C4D1 were tested in paired samples using Wilcoxon tests. Here the immuneACCESS table is served through TCRdb, limited to in-frame sequences with V and J called. Missing clones are a known gap in these copies; in checked studies unresolved V genes cover under half, and the rest lacks a known reason. V, J and clone size derive from that table, while D and trimming were established from the DNA sequence. The sample profile shows 96,000 or so clones; 93% of them were found once. Less than 2% of the sample rests with the top ten.

Interpreted using the paper, the time point label stands for: cycle 4 day 1 (C4D1), after more than five weeks of nivolumab. Every trial patient had relapsed after autologous stem cell transplantation, and cohorts A, B and C differed in prior brentuximab vedotin exposure. The trial cohort was composed of 55 to 65 patients with relapsed/refractory classical Hodgkin lymphoma, for whom complete response, partial response or progressive disease was recorded as best overall response. Single-agent nivolumab was administered to trial patients in the multi-cohort phase II CheckMate 205 trial. An independent review committee assessed best overall response using the 2007 International Working Group response criteria. Trial PBMCs were obtained immediately prior to nivolumab initiation (C1D1) and on therapy at cycle 2 day 1 and cycle 4 day 1. Peripheral blood was collected in 8 mL Vacutainer Cell Preparation Tubes, from which PBMCs were isolated by centrifugation and then cryopreserved.

As regards this clone: Its antigen is unknown. No base-level quality is on record; no much larger clone is a single base apart.

Inclusive of the bounding cysteine and phenylalanine, the CDR3 is 14 residues long. Only the CDR3 part of the read is kept: 42 bases, read in frame from the first base. Relative to germline, V is 8 bases shorter and J is 0 bases shorter, with 11 bases between their ends. The germline V gene encodes CDR1 MNHNY and CDR2 SVGAGI (reference sequence). This receptor chain uses TRBV6-6 and TRBJ1-3, with no confident D gene call. The sequence was obtained from a human donor with classical Hodgkin lymphoma. Here the sequenced sample was peripheral blood mononuclear cells (PBMCs), taken before the fourth cycle of nivolumab. The bases read TGTGCCAGCCTCGAGGGTTACTCTGGAAACACCATATATTTT. Translated, it gives CASLEGYSGNTIYF.